This paragraph reports one T cell receptor (beta chain). TCRdb's copy holds only in-frame clones and misses some; the assay was immunoSEQ multiplex PCR. In the table there are hundreds of thousands of clones, 96% of which are singletons. The data stem from a study of shared clonotypes between healthy human individuals. CD45RO-negative CD8 cells positively selected for CCR7 made up the naive population, which excluded terminally differentiated effector memory CD45RA+ cells. The V and J ends lost 2 bases and 5 bases respectively, with 5 bases between them. CDR1 and CDR2 from the germline V gene are SGHNT and YYREEE (reference sequence). The CDR3 consists of 12 residues.

The clonotype was recovered from a woman aged 30 to 39 in good health. The chain employs TRBV5-4 and TRBJ2-1; no clear D gene. The sequencing sample was made of naive CD8+ T cells sorted from blood. The CDR3 DNA is TGTGCCAGCAGCTTTGTTGACAATGAGCAGTTCTTC. Translation: CASSFVDNEQFF.